The 32 T cell receptor beta chains given below trace back to one sample, sequenced in a study of cytomegalovirus exposure and HLA in healthy donors. The study ran its PCR with 60 Vbeta and 13 Jbeta primers. This table comes from immunoSEQ multiplex PCR, and its TCRdb copy is limited to in-frame clones, with some not included. Of about 140,000 clones listed, 80% were seen once; the top ten hold approximately 4.1%. The sequenced sample consisted of PBMCs. Receptors originate from a man in his forties or fifties in good health and CMV-seronegative.

The gene calls are TRBV5-1 and TRBJ2-7; D is possibly TRBD1 (6 bases). The CDR3 runs 17 residues. CDR1 and CDR2 (germline): SGHRS, YFSETQ. The germline V and J ends were trimmed by 4 bases and 0 bases, with 20 bases remaining between them. This CDR3 is CASSETTGTRFSYEQYF. In DNA form, the CDR3 reads TGCGCCAGCAGCGAGACCACCGGGACAAGGTTCTCCTACGAGCAGTACTTC.

The chain recombines TRBV4-1 with TRBJ1-5; 9 nucleotides match TRBD1. V was pared by 5 bases and J by 4 bases, with 6 bases of the junction left unmatched. The CDR3 sequence is 15 residues long. Germline CDR1 and CDR2: MGHRA and YSYEKL. CDR3 DNA sequence: TGCGCCAGCAGCATGGACAGGGGCGCGAATCAGCCCCAGCATTTT. As protein: CASSMDRGANQPQHF.

The chain links TRBV5-4 to TRBJ2-1, with D maybe TRBD1 (6 bases). This CDR3 has 15 residues. V was pared by 3 bases and J by 7 bases, with 17 bases between. Looked up from germline, CDR1 is SGHNT and CDR2 is YYREEE (reference sequence). The CDR3 region has the DNA TGTGCCAGCAGCTCAGCACAGGGTCGGTATAATGAGCAGTTCTTC. Its protein product is CASSSAQGRYNEQFF.

The chain is built from TRBV6-6 and TRBJ2-5; 10 bases are shared with TRBD1. Germline CDR1 and CDR2: MNHNY and SVGAGI (reference sequence). With 5 bases clipped from V and 1 base from J, the junction kept 4 bases outside the gene matches. The CDR3 extends over 15 amino acids. CDR3 residues: CASSRRDRGQETQYF. The CDR3 coding sequence is TGTGCCAGCAGTCGGCGGGACAGGGGCCAAGAGACCCAGTACTTC.

The chain carries TRBV19 and TRBJ2-5; the match to TRBD2 covers 7 bases. CDR3 size: 15 residues. Germline assignment: CDR1 LNHDA and CDR2 SQIVND (reference sequence). With 5 bases clipped from V and 0 bases from J, the junction kept 6 bases outside the gene matches. Written as DNA, the CDR3 is TGTGCCAGTAGTCCCGGGACTACCTACCAAGAGACCCAGTACTTC. Its protein is CASSPGTTYQETQYF.

The V and J genes are TRBV6-6 and TRBJ2-3, with TRBD2 matching 9 bases. The CDR3 covers 16 residues. Germline CDR1 MNHNY, CDR2 SVGAGI (reference sequence). Trimming removed 5 bases from V and 2 bases from J; junction bases left unmatched: 8. The CDR3 nucleotides read TGTGCCAGCAGTCTTCCCCTAGCGGGGTTCACAGATACGCAGTATTTT. Translating gives CASSLPLAGFTDTQYF.

This clone was seen only a few times. The chain joins TRBV5-1 to TRBJ1-1; 9 bases agree with TRBD1. V lost 4 bases to trimming and J lost 3 bases; unmatched junction nucleotides: 7. Germline assignment: CDR1 SGHRS and CDR2 YFSETQ. This CDR3 is built from 15 residues. The CDR3 loop reads CASSRLRQGDTEAFF. As DNA, the CDR3 is TGCGCCAGCAGCCGCCTCCGACAGGGGGACACTGAAGCTTTCTTT.

V is TRBV19 and J is TRBJ2-5, with 9 bases lining up with TRBD1. Germline lookup yields CDR1 LNHDA and CDR2 SQIVND (reference sequence). The junction had 12 bases not matched to a gene; V was cut back by 5 bases and J by 2 bases. This CDR3 spans 17 amino acids. The CDR3 loop reads CASSGPDRGMQQETQYF. As DNA, the CDR3 is TGTGCCAGTAGTGGCCCGGACAGGGGAATGCAACAAGAGACCCAGTACTTC.

CDR3 coding DNA: TGTGCCAGCACAGCGAACTATGGCTACACCTTC. This gives the protein CASTANYGYTF. This chain connects TRBV6-6 to TRBJ1-2; D is uncertain. Germline CDR1 and CDR2: MNHNY and SVGAGI (reference sequence). The V end lost 7 bases, the J end lost 2 bases, and 5 bases lay between the germline ends. This CDR3 has 11 amino acids.

This clone was seen a handful of times. The rearrangement uses TRBV9 and TRBJ2-1, with TRBD1 matching 9 bases. The trim removed 4 bases at V and 9 bases at J, leaving 8 bases unmatched. Per germline, CDR1 SGDLS and CDR2 YYNGEE. This CDR3 is 14 amino acids long. CDR3 sequence reads: CASSPHRGRTEQFF. The CDR3 region has the DNA TGTGCCAGCAGCCCTCACAGGGGGCGCACTGAGCAGTTCTTC.

This clone has more than one count but fewer than ten. The V gene is TRBV2, the J gene TRBJ2-1; the D gene is possibly TRBD2 (6 bases). V was shortened by 6 bases and J by 8 bases, with 17 bases between the two germline ends. The CDR3 has 14 amino acids. Germline V lookup: CDR1 SNHLY, CDR2 FYNNEI. The CDR3 loop reads CASREGLEVYEQFF. In nucleotides, the CDR3 is TGTGCCAGCAGGGAGGGGCTAGAAGTCTATGAGCAGTTCTTC.

The V and J genes are TRBV5-1 and TRBJ1-2; D call uncertain. Germline V gene sequence: CDR1 SGHRS, CDR2 YFSETQ. V lost 1 base, J lost 2 bases, and 12 bases lay in between. The CDR3 covers 15 residues. The CDR3 spells CASSLMVGQNYGYTF. The CDR3 coding sequence is TGCGCCAGCAGCTTGATGGTTGGGCAGAACTATGGCTACACCTTC.

The V and J genes are TRBV28 and TRBJ2-7; 10 bases fit TRBD1. V shed 4 bases and J 2 bases; nucleotides not matched to a gene: 5. CDR3 length equals 15 residues. Germline CDR1 MDHEN, CDR2 SYDVKM. For the CDR3, the DNA is TGTGCCAGCAGTTCCGGACAGGGGGGAACCTACGAGCAGTACTTC. It specifies CASSSGQGGTYEQYF. Filled out from reference TRBV28 and TRBJ2-7, the complete variable domain reads DVKVTQSSRYLVKRTGEKVFLECVQDMDHENMFWYRQDPGLGLRLIYFSYDVKMKEKGDIPEGYSVSREKKERFSLILESASTNQTSMYLCASSSGQGGTYEQYFGPGTRLTVT.

The chain combines TRBV28 with TRBJ1-1; the match to TRBD1 covers 8 bases. The germline gives CDR1 MDHEN, CDR2 SYDVKM. The V and J ends lost 5 bases and 1 base, in that order; junction bases with no gene match: 6. This CDR3 is 15 amino acids long. The CDR3 loop is CASSTPGTGNTEAFF. The CDR3 region has the DNA TGTGCCAGCAGTACCCCGGGGACAGGGAACACTGAAGCTTTCTTT.

A few counts support this clone. The chain combines TRBV27 with TRBJ1-2; TRBD1 agrees at 11 bases. V was pared by 6 bases and J by 6 bases, with 9 bases of the junction left unmatched. The CDR3 has 15 amino acids. CDR1 is MNHEY, CDR2 SMNVEV, per germline (reference sequence). CDR3 nucleotides: TGTGCCAGCAGCCCCCCCGGGACAGGGGGAGATGGCTACACCTTC. Translating it yields CASSPPGTGGDGYTF.

This clone was observed a few times. CDR3 in amino acids: CASSLGTSVQSEQFF. The CDR3 nucleotides are TGCGCCAGCAGCCTGGGGACTAGCGTTCAATCTGAGCAGTTCTTC. V and J are TRBV5-1 and TRBJ2-1, with 10 bases aligning to TRBD2. V lost 4 bases and J lost 9; bases outside the gene matches: 10. CDR3 length: 15 residues. Looked up from germline, CDR1 is SGHRS and CDR2 is YFSETQ.

V and J are TRBV9 and TRBJ1-2, with TRBD1 identical over 7 bases. Germline lookup yields CDR1 SGDLS and CDR2 YYNGEE. The CDR3 length is 13 residues. V lost 0 bases, J lost 8 bases, and 4 bases stayed unmatched. The CDR3 spells CASSVGRGQGYTF. CDR3 sequence (DNA): TGTGCCAGCAGCGTAGGTAGGGGGCAGGGCTACACCTTC.

The genes are TRBV30 and TRBJ2-5; the match to TRBD1 covers 8 bases. Losses at the gene ends were 3 bases for V and 11 bases for J; bases not matched to a gene: 14. The CDR3 loop spans 14 amino acids. The germline V gene encodes CDR1 GTSNPN and CDR2 SVGIG (reference sequence). CDR3 residues: CAWRWTGTYGEQYF. In DNA form, the CDR3 reads TGTGCCTGGAGATGGACAGGGACCTACGGAGAGCAGTACTTC. Full variable domain (outside the CDR3, taken from reference TRBV30 and TRBJ2-5): SQTIHQWPATLVQPVGSPLSLECTVEGTSNPNLYWYRQAAGRGLQLLFYSVGIGQISSEVPQNLSASRPQDRQFILSSKKLLLSDSGFYLCAWRWTGTYGEQYFGPGTRLLVL.

This chain links TRBV6-1 with TRBJ2-1; 7 nucleotides align to TRBD2. Germline V CDR1 and CDR2: MNHNS, SASEGT. V was clipped by 9 bases and J by 1 base; unmatched bases: 9. There are 15 residues in the CDR3. The CDR3 sequence: CASRSGLPSYNEQFF. The CDR3 DNA reads as TGTGCCAGTCGTAGCGGGCTCCCTTCCTACAATGAGCAGTTCTTC.

This chain links TRBV19 with TRBJ1-5, with D uncertain. Trimming shortened V by 5 bases and J by 7 bases, and 9 bases separated the two germline ends. Germline lookup yields CDR1 LNHDA and CDR2 SQIVND (reference sequence). This CDR3 spans 12 amino acids. CDR3 sequence: CASSSLAQPQHF. In nucleotides, the CDR3 is TGTGCCAGTAGTTCATTGGCCCAGCCCCAGCATTTT.

The chain has TRBV9 and TRBJ2-5, with D possibly being TRBD2 (7 bases). The CDR3 spans 15 residues. In germline, CDR1 is SGDLS, CDR2 YYNGEE. Trimming stripped 4 bases from V and 4 bases from J, with 17 bases between. The CDR3 reads CASSRDAGARETQYF. The CDR3 bases are TGTGCCAGCAGCAGGGACGCGGGGGCCCGAGAGACCCAGTACTTC.

Written as DNA, the CDR3 is TGTGCCAGCAGTTACGGGGGACTAGCGGTTTCCGAGCAGTACTTC. Protein: CASSYGGLAVSEQYF. V gene TRBV6-5 combines with J gene TRBJ2-7; 11 bases map to TRBD2. Germline CDR1 is MNHEY and CDR2 is SVGAGI. This CDR3 comprises 15 residues. J was trimmed by 6 bases and V by 2 bases; bases with no gene match: 6.

J is TRBJ2-3 and V is TRBV19; a weak D match, TRBD1 (6 bases). This CDR3 has 16 residues. Germline CDR1 and CDR2: LNHDA and SQIVND (reference sequence). V lost 5 bases, J lost 2 bases, and 17 bases lay in between. The CDR3 loop reads CASSPDRTRDTDTQYF. The CDR3 DNA reads TGTGCCAGTAGTCCCGACAGGACCCGAGACACAGATACGCAGTATTTT.

This clone has a handful of counts. The rearrangement links TRBV13 to TRBJ1-1, with 11 bases aligning to TRBD1. Germline V CDR1 and CDR2: PRHDT, FYEKMQ (reference sequence). Trimming at V came to 4 bases and at J to 5 bases, leaving 3 bases not matched to a gene. This CDR3 spans 14 amino acids. The DNA for the CDR3 is TGTGCCAGCAGCTGGACAGGGGGCTGGACTGAAGCTTTCTTT. Translated: CASSWTGGWTEAFF. Based on the CDR3 plus reference TRBV13 and TRBJ1-1, the full variable domain is AAGVIQSPRHLIKEKRETATLKCYPIPRHDTVYWYQQGPGQDPQFLISFYEKMQSDKGSIPDRFSAQQFSDYHSELNMSSLELGDSALYFCASSWTGGWTEAFFGQGTRLTVV.

The chain uses TRBV6-4 and TRBJ2-6; 8 bases are a match to TRBD1. The CDR3 consists of 17 residues. J gave up 1 base and V 3 bases, and 5 bases lay outside the gene matches. Germline V gene data show CDR1 as MRHNA and CDR2 as SNTAGT. The DNA of the CDR3 is TGTGCCAGCAGTGAAACGACAGGGGAGTCTGGGGCCAACGTCCTGACTTTC. Amino acid sequence: CASSETTGESGANVLTF.

The chain uses TRBV2 and TRBJ1-6, with D maybe TRBD1 (5 bases). This CDR3 contains 14 residues. Per germline, CDR1 SNHLY and CDR2 FYNNEI. The V end was cut by 3 bases, the J end by 11 bases, with 14 bases between. CDR3 DNA: TGTGCCAGCAGTGAGGGAGGGAGCAGGGCACCCCTCCACTTT. Its translation is CASSEGGSRAPLHF.

This clone was seen a few times. The chain has TRBV6-5 and TRBJ1-4; no clear D. Germline values: CDR1 MNHEY, CDR2 SVGAGI. V was cut by 8 bases and J by 4 bases, with 14 bases left in between. This CDR3 region has 14 residues. This CDR3 reads CASSSIGFNEKLFF. CDR3 DNA: TGTGCCAGCTCCTCGATTGGCTTTAATGAAAAACTGTTTTTT.

This sequence joins TRBV27 and TRBJ1-6; 11 bases agree with TRBD1. J was trimmed by 14 bases and V by 4 bases; bases with no gene match: 10. The CDR3 loop spans 15 amino acids. The germline V gene encodes CDR1 MNHEY and CDR2 SMNVEV (reference sequence). The CDR3 coding sequence is TGTGCCAGCAGTTCCCTGGGACAGGGGGAGGGGACCCTCCACTTT. This sequence encodes CASSSLGQGEGTLHF.

The chain employs TRBV27 and TRBJ1-1; a weak D match, TRBD1 (6 bases). This CDR3 is 15 amino acids long. Per the germline V gene, CDR1 is MNHEY and CDR2 is SMNVEV (reference sequence). Trimming removed 6 bases at V and 5 bases at J, with 19 bases between. The CDR3 sequence is CASSLPGARGTEAFF. CDR3 sequence (DNA): TGTGCCAGCAGCCTCCCAGGGGCGAGAGGAACTGAAGCTTTCTTT.

The gene calls are TRBV5-1 and TRBJ1-2; perhaps TRBD1 as D (6 bases). This CDR3 has 11 residues. Germline V gene lookup returns CDR1 SGHRS and CDR2 YFSETQ. Trimming removed 3 bases at V and 8 bases at J, with 8 bases between. The CDR3 nucleotides read TGCGCCAGCAGCTCAGGGGCGGGCTACACCTTC. This codes for CASSSGAGYTF. Based on the CDR3 plus reference TRBV5-1 and TRBJ1-2, the full variable domain is KAGVTQTPRYLIKTRGQQVTLSCSPISGHRSVSWYQQTPGQGLQFLFEYFSETQRNKGNFPGRFSGRQFSNSRSEMNVSTLELGDSALYLCASSSGAGYTFGSGTRLTVV.

This chain links TRBV29-1 with TRBJ1-1, with D unresolved. CDR1 SQVTM and CDR2 ANQGSEA come from the germline V gene. CDR3 length: 11 amino acids. Trimming pared 8 bases from V and 8 bases from J, leaving 15 bases between. Written as DNA, the CDR3 is TGCAGCTACGTGGACTTTGTAGAAGCTTTCTTT. This codes for CSYVDFVEAFF.

The genes are TRBV6-6 and TRBJ1-1; 8 bases are a match to TRBD1. Unmatched junction bases numbered 10, after V lost 6 bases and J lost 7 bases. CDR1 MNHNY and CDR2 SVGAGI come from the germline V gene (reference sequence). CDR3 length: 14 amino acids. This CDR3 reads CASSPAAGGIEAFF. The CDR3 DNA follows: TGTGCCAGCAGCCCCGCGGCAGGGGGCATTGAAGCTTTCTTT.